This T cell receptor beta chain was identified during a study of vaccination effects on CD4 cells after COVID-19. V shed 2 bases and J shed 6 bases, with 10 bases lying between them. CDR1 is MNHNS and CDR2 is SASEGT in the germline V gene. This CDR3 is built from 13 residues. ViraFEST used viral peptide pools to expand antigen-specific CD4+ T cells before sequencing. After more than 8 days in culture, the CD4+ T cells were isolated. Neither prior SARS-CoV-2 infection nor positive nucleocapsid antibodies were present in the vaccine recipients. Study-wide findings and caveats: The study had few convalescent patients and no early post-infection timepoints.

This clone showed up just once. Its antigen is not identified. Profiling relied on immunoSEQ multiplex PCR, and the TCRdb table lists in-frame clones only, not all of them. The data show around 41,000 clones, roughly 79% seen once. This specimen was CD4+ T cells from PBMCs cultured with SARS-CoV-2 spike peptides, taken before COVID-19 vaccination. This receptor was identified in a human donor who received a COVID-19 vaccine. This rearrangement joins TRBV6-1 to TRBJ1-2; a possible D gene is TRBD1 (5 bases). Here the CDR3 reads CASSETGLHGYTF. CDR3 DNA: TGTGCCAGCAGTGAAACGGGGCTTCATGGCTACACCTTC.